This record looks at one TCR beta chain sequence and its context. What it recognizes is unknown. Via MiXCR, TCRdb re-called the reads, giving one row per CDR3 protein. Here the sample spans 150,000 to 200,000 distinct CDR3 sequences, about an eighth being singletons. The source of the sample is a study of T cell repertoires in cytomegalovirus infection. Study overall: Evidence of both CMV infection and a matching HLA type came from public TCR beta signatures.

Study findings and constraints: Accumulated public TCR beta family frequency recognized individuals carrying CMV together with the relevant HLA. There were HLA-C-restricted CMV-specific TCR beta clonotypes dominating the ex vivo response.

CDR3 length equals 12 residues. V lost 3 bases, J lost 9 bases, and 9 bases lay in between. Germline V gene sequence: CDR1 LNHDA, CDR2 SQIVND (reference sequence). The chain links TRBV19 to TRBJ2-1; D gene unclear. The sequence was obtained from a human donor in good health (CMV status not recorded). Some clones in this sample may be carry-over from other donors' samples. The sample was PBMCs. CDR3 DNA: TGTGCCAGTAGTATGACACACGCTGAGCAGTTCTTC. It codes for CASSMTHAEQFF.